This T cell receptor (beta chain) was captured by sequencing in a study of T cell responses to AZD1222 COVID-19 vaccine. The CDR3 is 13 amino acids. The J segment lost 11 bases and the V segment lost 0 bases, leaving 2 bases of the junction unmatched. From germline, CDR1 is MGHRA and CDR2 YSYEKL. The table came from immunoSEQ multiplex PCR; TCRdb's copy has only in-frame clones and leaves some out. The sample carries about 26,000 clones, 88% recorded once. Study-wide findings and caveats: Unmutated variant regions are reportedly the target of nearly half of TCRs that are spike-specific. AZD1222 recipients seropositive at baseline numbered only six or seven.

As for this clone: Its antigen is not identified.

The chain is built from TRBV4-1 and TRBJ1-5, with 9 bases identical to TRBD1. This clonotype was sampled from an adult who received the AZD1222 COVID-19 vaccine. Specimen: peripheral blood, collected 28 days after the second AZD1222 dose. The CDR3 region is CASSQEGQGSQHF. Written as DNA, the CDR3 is TGCGCCAGCAGCCAAGAAGGACAGGGGTCCCAGCATTTT.